What follows describes a single TCR beta chain. Its antigen is not known. V was pared by 11 bases and J by 1 base, with 14 bases between. The CDR3 runs 13 residues. Per the germline V gene, CDR1 is MNHEY and CDR2 is SVGAGI. The sample originates from a study of a mutant IDH1 vaccine in newly diagnosed glioma. Background on the study: Initiation of the vaccine course occurred 4-6 weeks after radiotherapy alone, or alongside temozolomide cycles. Earlier care involved radiotherapy, temozolomide, or both, and the majority received both.

Time point described: week 35, safety follow-up. Vaccination comprised doses that each held 300 ug of mutant IDH1 20-mer peptide, plus topical imiquimod. Using immunoSEQ multiplex PCR, the repertoire was profiled, and TCRdb retains in-frame clones only, with some absent. The sample holds tens of thousands of clones, approximately 80% seen once. Sequenced material: PBMCs, taken from a glioma patient whose treatment included an IDH1 peptide vaccine. The receptor was derived from a woman aged 45-59 years with glioma. This chain uses TRBV6-5 with TRBJ1-1; tentative D call: TRBD1 (5 bases). In DNA, the CDR3 is TGTGCCGCGGCGGGGGTCTCGAACACTGAAGCTTTCTTT. Its translation is CAAAGVSNTEAFF.